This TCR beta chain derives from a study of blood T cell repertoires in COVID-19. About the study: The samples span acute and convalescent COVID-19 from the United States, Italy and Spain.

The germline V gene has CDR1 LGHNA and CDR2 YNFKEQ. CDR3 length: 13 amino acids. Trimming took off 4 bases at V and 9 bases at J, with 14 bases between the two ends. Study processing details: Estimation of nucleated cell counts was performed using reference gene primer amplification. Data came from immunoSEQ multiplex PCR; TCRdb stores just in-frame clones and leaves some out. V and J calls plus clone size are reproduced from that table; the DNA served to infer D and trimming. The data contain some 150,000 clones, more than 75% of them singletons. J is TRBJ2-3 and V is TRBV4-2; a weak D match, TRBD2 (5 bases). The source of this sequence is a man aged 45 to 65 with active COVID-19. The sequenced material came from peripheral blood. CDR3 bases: TGTGCCAGCAGCCCGAAGGTGGGAGTCACGCAGTATTTT. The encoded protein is CASSPKVGVTQYF.